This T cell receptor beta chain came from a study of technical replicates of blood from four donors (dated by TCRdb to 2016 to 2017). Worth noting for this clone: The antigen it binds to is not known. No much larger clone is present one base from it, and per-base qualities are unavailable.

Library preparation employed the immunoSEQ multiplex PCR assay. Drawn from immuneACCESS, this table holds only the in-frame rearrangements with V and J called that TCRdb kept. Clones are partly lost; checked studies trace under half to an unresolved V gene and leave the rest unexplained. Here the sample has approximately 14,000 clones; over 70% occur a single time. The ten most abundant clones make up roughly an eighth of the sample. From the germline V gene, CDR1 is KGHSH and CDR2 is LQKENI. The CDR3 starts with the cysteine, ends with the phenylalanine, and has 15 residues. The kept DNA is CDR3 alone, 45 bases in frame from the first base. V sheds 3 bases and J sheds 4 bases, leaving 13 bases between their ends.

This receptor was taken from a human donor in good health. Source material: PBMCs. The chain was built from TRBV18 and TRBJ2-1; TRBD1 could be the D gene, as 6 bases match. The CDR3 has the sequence CASSPVQGSYNEQFF. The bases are TGTGCCAGCTCACCGGTACAGGGTTCGTACAATGAGCAGTTCTTC.